The clone carrying this T cell receptor beta chain appeared a few times. The antigen is not known. This specimen belongs to a study of T-cell memory formation after mild COVID-19. The study's findings and limits: Several responding clones turned up in pre-infection memory, indicating that cross-reactive memory may have taken part. Clones that got smaller from day 15 to 85 had even CD4/CD8, while clones growing later tipped toward CD4+. Largely, contracting CD4+ clones fell within CM and EM, and contracting CD8+ clones within EMRA. For second-wave clones that peaked at day 37, SARS-CoV-2 specificity went unverified.

Trimming took 4 bases from V and 10 from J, leaving 7 bases between them. The germline V gene has CDR1 KGHDR and CDR2 SFDVKD. The CDR3 runs 11 residues. TCRdb called the 5' RACE reads again in MiXCR, with one record for every CDR3 protein. The sample includes around 150,000 distinct CDR3 sequences, about 15% of them seen just once. Sequencing was performed on PBMCs or a T cell subset sorted from them (not recorded which). The receptor was isolated from an adult woman who had mild COVID-19 (a few samples of this study predate the infection). Cell type and time point are not known. This chain uses TRBV24-1 with TRBJ2-1; a weak D match, TRBD1 (5 bases). CDR3 nucleotides: TGTGCCACCAGTGACCGGACAGAGCAGTTCTTC. Encoded protein: CATSDRTEQFF.